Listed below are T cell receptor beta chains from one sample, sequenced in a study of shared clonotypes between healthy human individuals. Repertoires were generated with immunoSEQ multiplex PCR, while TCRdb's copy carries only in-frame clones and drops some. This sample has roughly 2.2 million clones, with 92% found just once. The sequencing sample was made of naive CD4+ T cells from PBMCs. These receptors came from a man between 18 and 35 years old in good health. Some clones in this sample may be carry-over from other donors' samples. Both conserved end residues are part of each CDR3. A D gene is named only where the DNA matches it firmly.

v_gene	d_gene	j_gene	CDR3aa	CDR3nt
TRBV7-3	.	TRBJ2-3	CASSSYSTDTQYF	TGTGCCAGCAGCTCCTACTCTACAGATACGCAGTATTTT
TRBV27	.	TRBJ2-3	CASSLLQRTDTQYF	TGTGCCAGCAGTTTACTCCAGAGAACAGATACGCAGTATTTT
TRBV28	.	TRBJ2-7	CASSSRRGSYEQYF	TGTGCCAGCAGTTCCAGGCGTGGGTCCTACGAGCAGTACTTC
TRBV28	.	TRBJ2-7	CASISSRPTYEQYF	TGTGCCAGCATATCTTCCAGACCGACGTACGAGCAGTACTTC
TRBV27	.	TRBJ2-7	CASNQQGSLGRQVYEQYF	TGTGCCAGCAACCAGCAGGGGAGTTTGGGCAGACAAGTCTACGAGCAGTACTTC
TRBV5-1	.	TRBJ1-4	CASSLAGISKLFF	TGCGCCAGCAGCTTGGCCGGGATCAGCAAACTGTTTTTT
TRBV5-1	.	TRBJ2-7	CASSLPTVVNEQYF	TGCGCCAGCAGCCTCCCTACGGTGGTCAACGAGCAGTACTTC
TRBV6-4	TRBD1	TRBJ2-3	CASSAGGVSDTQYF	TGTGCCAGCAGTGCAGGGGGCGTCTCGGATACGCAGTATTTT
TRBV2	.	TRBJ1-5	CASSEALGQPNQPQHF	TGTGCCAGCAGTGAAGCGCTTGGACAGCCCAATCAGCCCCAGCATTTT
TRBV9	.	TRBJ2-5	CASSGTSQETQYF	TGTGCCAGCAGCGGGACATCTCAAGAGACCCAGTACTTC
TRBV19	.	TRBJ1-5	CASSKNRANQPQHF	TGTGCCAGTAGTAAAAACAGGGCCAATCAGCCCCAGCATTTT